The TCR beta chain under discussion was sequenced for a study of CD8+ T cells in alopecia areata. Comment on this clone: Its antigen is not identified.

The CDR3 runs to 13 residues. Trimming stripped 1 base from V and 5 bases from J, with 10 bases between. Looked up from germline, CDR1 is GTSNPN and CDR2 is SVGIG (reference sequence). Study-wide findings and caveats: Sequencing of scalp samples also includes resident alphabeta T cells from normal skin.

RNA was isolated and reverse transcribed to cDNA, the sequencing template. Clones were read by immunoSEQ multiplex PCR, and TCRdb kept only the in-frame ones, dropping some. The table includes some 110,000 clones, more than 30% detected once. This chain joins TRBV30 and TRBJ2-3; D not resolved. Sequenced material: CD4+ T cells sorted from blood. The clonotype comes from a human donor with alopecia areata. The CDR3, as DNA: TGTGCCTGGAGTGAATCCCCCAAAGATACGCAGTATTTT. Amino acids: CAWSESPKDTQYF.